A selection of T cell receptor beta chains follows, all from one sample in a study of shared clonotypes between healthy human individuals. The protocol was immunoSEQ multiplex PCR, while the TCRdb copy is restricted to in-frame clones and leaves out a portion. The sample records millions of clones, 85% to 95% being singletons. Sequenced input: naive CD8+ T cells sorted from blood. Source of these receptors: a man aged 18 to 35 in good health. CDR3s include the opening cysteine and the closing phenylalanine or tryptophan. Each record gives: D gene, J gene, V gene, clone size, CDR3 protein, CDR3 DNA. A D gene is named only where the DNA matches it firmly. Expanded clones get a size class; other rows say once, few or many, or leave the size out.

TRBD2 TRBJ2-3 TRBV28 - CASSLGLVVPDTQYF TGTGCCAGCAGTCTCGGACTAGTTGTCCCAGATACGCAGTATTTT
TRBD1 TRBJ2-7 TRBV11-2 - CASSFQPGTGDEQYF TGTGCCAGCAGCTTCCAACCTGGGACAGGCGACGAGCAGTACTTC
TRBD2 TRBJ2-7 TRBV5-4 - CASSPRGSGTHHEQYF TGTGCCAGCAGCCCCCGAGGTAGCGGGACTCACCACGAGCAGTACTTC
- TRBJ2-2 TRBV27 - CASSPLDTGELFF TGTGCCAGCAGTCCTTTGGACACCGGGGAGCTGTTTTTT
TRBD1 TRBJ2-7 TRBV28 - CASSLNDRGLSYEQYF TGTGCCAGCAGTTTAAACGACAGGGGCCTATCCTACGAGCAGTACTTC
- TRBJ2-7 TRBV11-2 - CASSLAGPSYEQYF TGTGCCAGCAGCTTAGCGGGACCCTCCTACGAGCAGTACTTC
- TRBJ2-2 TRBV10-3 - CALLGISGELFF TGTGCCCTCCTTGGGATATCCGGGGAGCTGTTTTTT
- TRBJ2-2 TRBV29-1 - CSVPGDTGELFF TGCAGCGTTCCAGGGGACACCGGGGAGCTGTTTTTT
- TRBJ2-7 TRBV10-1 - CASSGWQGGPYF TGCGCCAGCAGTGGGTGGCAGGGAGGACCGTACTTC
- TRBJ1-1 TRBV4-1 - CASSQGVFYEAFF TGCGCCAGCAGCCAAGGGGTCTTCTATGAAGCTTTCTTT
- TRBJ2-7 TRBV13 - CASSQNRVSGGQYF TGTGCCAGCAGCCAGAACAGGGTTAGTGGTGGGCAGTACTTC
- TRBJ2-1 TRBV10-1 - CASSASFGQRIYNEQFF TGCGCCAGCAGTGCAAGCTTCGGACAGAGGATATACAATGAGCAGTTCTTC
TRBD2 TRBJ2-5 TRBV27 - CASSLVAGGVWETQYF TGTGCCAGCAGTTTAGTAGCGGGGGGCGTCTGGGAGACCCAGTACTTC
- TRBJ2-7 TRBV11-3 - CASSLDGGDEQYF TGTGCCAGCAGCTTAGATGGCGGGGACGAGCAGTACTTC
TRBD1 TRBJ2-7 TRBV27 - CASGVTGDYEQYF TGTGCCAGCGGCGTAACAGGGGACTACGAGCAGTACTTC
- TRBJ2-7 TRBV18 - CASSPVDEAYEQYF TGTGCCAGCTCACCGGTCGATGAGGCCTACGAGCAGTACTTC
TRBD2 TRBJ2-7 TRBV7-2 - CASSRPGLDEQYF TGTGCCAGCAGCCGGCCGGGACTAGACGAGCAGTACTTC
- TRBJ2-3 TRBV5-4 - CASTPSGASTDTQYF TGTGCCAGCACCCCGTCCGGAGCTAGCACAGATACGCAGTATTTT
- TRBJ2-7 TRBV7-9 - CASSQNSYEQYF TGTGCCAGCAGCCAGAACTCCTACGAGCAGTACTTC
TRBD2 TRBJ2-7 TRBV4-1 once CASSQREGGYEQYF TGCGCCAGCAGCCAACGGGAGGGGGGATACGAGCAGTACTTC
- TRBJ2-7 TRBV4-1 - CASSHIGVNQNEQYF TGCGCCAGCAGCCACATTGGGGTCAATCAGAACGAGCAGTACTTC
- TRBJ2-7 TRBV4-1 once CASARTQPYEQYF TGCGCCAGCGCCCGGACCCAGCCCTACGAGCAGTACTTC
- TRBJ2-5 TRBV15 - CATSSSSEVQETQYF TGTGCCACCAGCTCTTCCTCAGAGGTCCAAGAGACCCAGTACTTC
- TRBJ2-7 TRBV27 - CASRTGGQTYEQYF TGTGCCAGCAGGACAGGAGGACAAACCTACGAGCAGTACTTC
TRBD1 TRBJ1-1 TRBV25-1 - CASSDTGGRKAFF TGTGCCAGCAGTGATACAGGGGGCAGGAAAGCTTTCTTT
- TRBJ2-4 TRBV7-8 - CASSPGPLLAKNIQYF TGTGCCAGCAGCCCTGGGCCCCTCTTGGCCAAAAACATTCAGTACTTC
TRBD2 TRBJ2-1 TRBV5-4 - CASSWGLGNEQFF TGTGCCAGCAGCTGGGGACTAGGAAATGAGCAGTTCTTC
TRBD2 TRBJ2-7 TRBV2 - CASRELAGGSSYEQYF TGTGCCAGCAGAGAACTAGCGGGGGGGAGCTCCTACGAGCAGTACTTC
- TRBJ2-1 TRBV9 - CASSAPGYNEQFF TGTGCCAGCAGCGCCCCGGGGTACAATGAGCAGTTCTTC
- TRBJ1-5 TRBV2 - CASSSPGRQPQHF TGTGCCAGCAGTTCTCCGGGGAGGCAGCCCCAGCATTTT
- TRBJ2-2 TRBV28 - CASRDSFSSGELFF TGTGCCAGCAGGGACAGTTTCAGCTCCGGGGAGCTGTTTTTT
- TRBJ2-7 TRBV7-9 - CASSPPVGGSYEQYF TGTGCCAGCAGCCCCCCTGTCGGGGGCTCCTACGAGCAGTACTTC
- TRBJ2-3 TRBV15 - CATSRAGTTDTQYF TGTGCCACCAGCAGGGCAGGCACCACAGATACGCAGTATTTT
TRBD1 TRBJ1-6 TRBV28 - CASRIRTGNSPLHF TGTGCCAGCCGGATACGGACAGGGAATTCACCCCTCCACTTT
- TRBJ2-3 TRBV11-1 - CASSFGGPSTDTQYF TGTGCCAGCAGCTTCGGGGGACCCAGCACAGATACGCAGTATTTT
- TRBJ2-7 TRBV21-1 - CASSTLLTGGSSEQYF TGTGCCAGCAGCACTCTCCTGACAGGGGGCTCGTCCGAGCAGTACTTC
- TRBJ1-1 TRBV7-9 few CASSLVVDTEAFF TGTGCCAGCAGCTTAGTGGTGGACACTGAAGCTTTCTTT
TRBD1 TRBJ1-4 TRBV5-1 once CASSLAWDRRYEKLFF TGCGCCAGCAGCTTGGCCTGGGACAGGCGATATGAAAAACTGTTTTTT
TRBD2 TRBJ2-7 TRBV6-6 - CASSREAGAYEQYF TGTGCCAGCAGCCGGGAGGCCGGTGCCTACGAGCAGTACTTC
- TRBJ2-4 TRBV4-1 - CASSHFNDIQYF TGCGCCAGCAGCCACTTTAACGACATTCAGTACTTC